This entry lists 19 T cell receptor beta chains sequenced from one sample in a study of human T cells and chemical hapten exposure. Time point defined: patch test 2, 6 weeks after DPC sensitization. Treatment specified: therapeutic diphenylcyclopropenone sensitization with weekly scalp DPC. TCRdb reprocessed the RACE reads with MiXCR, giving one entry per CDR3 protein. Of 80,000 to 95,000 distinct CDR3 sequences in the sample, around 10% were seen once. The material was whole blood, obtained in connection with sensitization to the hapten diphenylcyclopropenone (DPC). Receptors originate from a man younger than 30 with alopecia areata. Some clones in this sample may be carry-over from other donors' samples.

In this sample, this clonotype turned up a few times. This chain uses TRBV6-2 or TRBV6-3 with TRBJ1-5, with no clear D. The CDR3 is 13 residues long. The V gene lost 0 bases and the J gene lost 6 bases, with 6 bases spanning the gap. Germline V CDR1 and CDR2: MNHEY, SVGEGT. The CDR3 bases are TGTGCCAGCAGTTACTCGGGGTTTCAGCCCCAGCATTTT. Translated, it gives CASSYSGFQPQHF.

This clonotype was seen repeatedly, ten times or more. The V and J genes are TRBV2 and TRBJ1-5, with 9 bases matching TRBD1. The junction had 3 bases not matched to a gene; V was cut back by 6 bases and J by 6 bases. This CDR3 contains 13 residues. Germline V gives CDR1 SNHLY, CDR2 FYNNEI. The CDR3 sequence: CASRGDRAQPQHF. CDR3 nucleotides: TGTGCCAGCAGGGGGGACAGGGCTCAGCCCCAGCATTTT.

This sequence joins TRBV9 and TRBJ1-1; 7 bases align to TRBD1. The CDR3 totals 15 residues. V was pared by 0 bases and J by 5 bases, with 7 bases of the junction left unmatched. CDR1 and CDR2 from the germline V gene are SGDLS and YYNGEE. CDR3 residues: CASSVETGRATEAFF. In DNA, the CDR3 is TGTGCCAGCAGCGTAGAGACAGGGAGGGCGACTGAAGCTTTCTTT.

The chain combines TRBV19 with TRBJ1-4; D may be TRBD1 (5 bases). From germline, CDR1 is LNHDA and CDR2 SQIVND (reference sequence). This CDR3 has 14 residues. V was clipped by 3 bases and J by 8 bases, with 13 bases between them. As DNA, the CDR3 is TGTGCCAGTAGTATTGCAGGGAGAGGCGAAAAACTGTTTTTT. This translates into CASSIAGRGEKLFF.

V and J are TRBV2 and TRBJ2-7; 8 bases agree with TRBD1. V lost 8 bases, J lost 0 bases, and 9 bases stayed unmatched. The CDR3 is 15 residues long. The germline V gene encodes CDR1 SNHLY and CDR2 FYNNEI. The CDR3 coding sequence is TGTGCCAGCTTAAGGGACAGGTCAAGCTCCTACGAGCAGTACTTC. Translating gives CASLRDRSSSYEQYF. Full variable domain (outside the CDR3, taken from reference TRBV2 and TRBJ2-7): EPEVTQTPSHQVTQMGQEVILRCVPISNHLYFYWYRQILGQKVEFLVSFYNNEISEKSEIFDDQFSVERPDGSNFTLKIRSTKLEDSAMYFCASLRDRSSSYEQYFGPGTRLTVT.

This clonotype was seen more than once but under ten times. The CDR3 coding sequence is TGTGCCAGCTCAACGGGACAGTCGAACACTGAAGCTTTCTTT. Amino acids: CASSTGQSNTEAFF. This rearrangement joins TRBV18 to TRBJ1-1; 7 bases are shared with TRBD1. The V segment lost 5 bases and the J segment 1 base; nucleotides outside the gene matches: 4. CDR1 KGHSH and CDR2 LQKENI come from the germline V gene. The CDR3 runs to 14 residues.

This chain connects TRBV10-2 to TRBJ1-6; 10 nucleotides line up with TRBD1. The length of the CDR3 is 15 residues. CDR1 and CDR2 (germline): WSHSY, SAAADI. V gave up 6 bases and J gave up 7 bases; unmatched junction bases: 6. The CDR3 DNA follows: TGCGCCAGCAGCCCGGACAGGGGGAGAAATTCACCCCTCCACTTT. It translates to CASSPDRGRNSPLHF.

This clonotype was counted a few times. J is TRBJ2-7 and V is TRBV28; no clear D. The germline V gene encodes CDR1 MDHEN and CDR2 SYDVKM. V lost 1 base and J 0 bases, leaving 7 bases between the germline ends. The CDR3 sequence is 14 residues long. The DNA for the CDR3 is TGTGCCAGCAGTTTATCAGAGGTCTCCTACGAGCAGTACTTC. Protein product: CASSLSEVSYEQYF.

This clonotype occurred a few times. The chain recombines TRBV6-2 or TRBV6-3 with TRBJ2-2, with unresolved D. With 4 bases removed from V and 6 bases from J, the gap between germline ends came to 9 bases. Germline V gene lookup returns CDR1 MNHEY and CDR2 SVGEGT. This CDR3 contains 13 residues. The CDR3 region has the DNA TGTGCCAGCAGTTGGGTCAGGTCCGGGGAGCTGTTTTTT. Translation gives CASSWVRSGELFF.

This clonotype was seen more than once but under ten times. The CDR3 protein is CASSLKYEQYF. In DNA form, the CDR3 reads TGTGCCAGCAGTTTAAAGTACGAGCAGTACTTC. This chain joins TRBV6-6 and TRBJ2-7; no definite D call. V lost 4 bases and J 4 bases, leaving 5 bases between the germline ends. This CDR3 spans 11 amino acids. Germline V CDR1 and CDR2: MNHNY, SVGAGI (reference sequence).

This clonotype has ten or more counts. V and J are TRBV7-6 and TRBJ2-5; D assignment may be TRBD1 or TRBD2 (6 bases each). Between the trimmed V and J ends, which lost 4 bases and 2 bases, there was a span of 14 bases. The CDR3 extends over 15 amino acids. Germline V gives CDR1 SGHVS, CDR2 FNYEAQ. The CDR3 DNA follows: TGTGCCAGCAGCTCCCGGGGGCCAGAACAAGAGACCCAGTACTTC. It yields the protein CASSSRGPEQETQYF.

This clonotype was counted at least ten times. This chain links TRBV2 with TRBJ2-7; 9 positions agree with TRBD1. Germline CDR1 SNHLY, CDR2 FYNNEI. This CDR3 spans 14 amino acids. V trimming: 7 bases; J trimming: 6 bases; junction bases outside the gene matches: 10. CDR3 residues: CASNDRGIAPEQYF. The CDR3 DNA follows: TGTGCCAGCAATGACAGGGGGATCGCTCCCGAGCAGTACTTC. Based on the CDR3 plus reference TRBV2 and TRBJ2-7, the full variable domain is EPEVTQTPSHQVTQMGQEVILRCVPISNHLYFYWYRQILGQKVEFLVSFYNNEISEKSEIFDDQFSVERPDGSNFTLKIRSTKLEDSAMYFCASNDRGIAPEQYFGPGTRLTVT.

In this sample, this clonotype turned up a few times. The chain employs TRBV6-6 and TRBJ1-1; D is possibly TRBD1 (5 bases). V shed 5 bases and J shed 5 bases, with 18 bases lying between them. CDR3 size: 15 residues. Germline values: CDR1 MNHNY, CDR2 SVGAGI (reference sequence). Written as DNA, the CDR3 is TGTGCCAGCAGTCGACTAGGGGCAGGGCGAACTGAAGCTTTCTTT. This codes for CASSRLGAGRTEAFF.

This clonotype has a count of ten or more. This chain uses TRBV6-1 with TRBJ2-7; 12 positions match TRBD1. The CDR3 totals 17 residues. J lost 7 bases, V lost 4 bases, and 14 bases had no gene match. CDR1 is MNHNS, CDR2 SASEGT, per germline. The CDR3 DNA is TGTGCCAGCAGTGTTATAAGAACGGGACAGGGGGCGCGAGAGCAGTACGTC. Protein product: CASSVIRTGQGAREQYV.

This clonotype was seen a few times. This chain links TRBV24-1 with TRBJ2-2; D possibly corresponds to TRBD1 (6 bases). The germline gives CDR1 KGHDR, CDR2 SFDVKD. The CDR3 is 14 amino acids. The germline V and J ends were trimmed by 8 bases and 1 base, with 10 bases remaining between them. The CDR3 here is CATTGQLNTGELFF. DNA for the CDR3: TGTGCCACCACCGGACAGCTGAACACCGGGGAGCTGTTTTTT.

The gene calls are TRBV29-1 and TRBJ2-7; 8 bases fit TRBD1. V lost 7 bases to trimming and J lost 3 bases; unmatched junction nucleotides: 5. Per germline, CDR1 SQVTM and CDR2 ANQGSEA. The CDR3 consists of 12 residues. CDR3 sequence reads: CSGGQGYYEQYF. Written as DNA, the CDR3 is TGCAGCGGAGGACAGGGTTACTACGAGCAGTACTTC.

This clonotype was observed at least ten times. CDR3 nucleotide sequence: TGCGCCAGCAGCTTGAGGGACTATCGTTGGGAGACCCAGTACTTC. Encoded protein: CASSLRDYRWETQYF. This sequence joins TRBV5-1 and TRBJ2-5; TRBD2 matches 7 bases. This CDR3 is built from 15 residues. The V gene's germline CDR1 is SGHRS and CDR2 YFSETQ. J lost 5 bases, V lost 1 base, and 8 bases had no gene match. The entire variable domain, with the rest obtained from reference TRBV5-1 and TRBJ2-5, is as follows: KAGVTQTPRYLIKTRGQQVTLSCSPISGHRSVSWYQQTPGQGLQFLFEYFSETQRNKGNFPGRFSGRQFSNSRSEMNVSTLELGDSALYLCASSLRDYRWETQYFGPGTRLLVL.

This clonotype was picked up many times. This chain connects TRBV7-9 to TRBJ1-5; TRBD1 matches at 7 bases. The CDR3 is 15 amino acids. V shed 5 bases, J shed 4 bases, and the junction held 8 bases outside the gene matches. Germline lookup yields CDR1 SEHNR and CDR2 FQNEAQ (reference sequence). CDR3 bases: TGTGCCAGCAGCCAGAGGGGGCAGGGGAATCAGCCCCAGCATTTT. Translating gives CASSQRGQGNQPQHF. Based on the CDR3 plus reference TRBV7-9 and TRBJ1-5, the full variable domain is DTGVSQNPRHKITKRGQNVTFRCDPISEHNRLYWYRQTLGQGPEFLTYFQNEAQLEKSRLLSDRFSAERPKGSFSTLEIQRTEQGDSAMYLCASSQRGQGNQPQHFGDGTRLSIL.

The J gene is TRBJ1-3, the V gene TRBV5-4; D not certain. V shed 1 base and J shed 6 bases, with 11 bases lying between them. CDR1 and CDR2 (germline): SGHNT, YYREEE (reference sequence). The CDR3 is 14 residues long. Here the CDR3 reads CASSLLGDVNTIYF. The CDR3 coding sequence is TGTGCCAGCAGCTTGCTGGGAGACGTAAACACCATATATTTT.